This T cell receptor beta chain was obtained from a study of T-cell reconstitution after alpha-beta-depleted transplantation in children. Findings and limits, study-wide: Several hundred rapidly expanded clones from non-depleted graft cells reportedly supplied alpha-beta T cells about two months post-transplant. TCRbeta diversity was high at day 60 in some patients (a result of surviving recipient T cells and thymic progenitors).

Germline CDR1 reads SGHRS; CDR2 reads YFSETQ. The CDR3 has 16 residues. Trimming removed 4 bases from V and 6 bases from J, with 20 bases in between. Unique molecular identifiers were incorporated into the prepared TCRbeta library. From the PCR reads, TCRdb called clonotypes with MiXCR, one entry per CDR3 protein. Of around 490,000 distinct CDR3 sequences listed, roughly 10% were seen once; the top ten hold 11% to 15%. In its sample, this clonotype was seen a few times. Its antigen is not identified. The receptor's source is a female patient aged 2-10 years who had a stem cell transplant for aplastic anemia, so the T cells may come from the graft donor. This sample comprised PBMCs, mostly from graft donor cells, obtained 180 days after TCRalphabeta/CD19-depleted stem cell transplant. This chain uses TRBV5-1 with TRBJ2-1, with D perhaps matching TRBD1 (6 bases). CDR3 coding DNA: TGCGCCAGCAGCCCGATGCTAGGGGGAATTTTCAATGAGCAGTTCTTC. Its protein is CASSPMLGGIFNEQFF.